These 3 T cell receptor beta chains share one sample of origin, sequenced in a study of T cells after yellow fever vaccination. TCRdb reanalysed the 5' RACE reads using MiXCR and keeps one entry per CDR3 protein. The sample lists around 310,000 distinct CDR3 sequences, around 4.5% occurring once. This material consisted of PBMCs, taken 15 days after the yellow fever booster vaccination. Receptors were obtained from a man younger than 35 who received the YFV17D yellow fever vaccine.

Written as DNA, the CDR3 is TGTGCCAGCAGTCTAGGGGGGGCCTTAAGCACGTATACGCAGTATTTT. Encoded protein: CASSLGGALSTYTQYF. V gene TRBV9 combines with J gene TRBJ2-3; maybe TRBD2 (7 bases). V lost 5 bases and J 7 bases, leaving 23 bases between the germline ends. Germline CDR1 SGDLS, CDR2 YYNGEE. This CDR3 region has 16 residues. The variable domain in full, completed from reference TRBV9 and TRBJ2-3, reads DSGVTQTPKHLITATGQRVTLRCSPRSGDLSVYWYQQSLDQGLQFLIQYYNGEERAKGNILERFSAQQFPDLHSELNLSSLELGDSALYFCASSLGGALSTYTQYFGPGTRLTVL.

The chain uses TRBV5-1 and TRBJ2-7; 8 nucleotides line up with TRBD2. J was trimmed by 1 base and V by 4 bases; bases with no gene match: 4. The CDR3 has 14 amino acids. Germline V lookup: CDR1 SGHRS, CDR2 YFSETQ. The CDR3 bases are TGCGCCAGCAGCCTCCGCGGGGGGTCCTACGAGCAGTACGTC. Translating it yields CASSLRGGSYEQYV.

The V and J genes are TRBV30 and TRBJ2-2; a possible D gene is TRBD2 (5 bases). Germline assignment: CDR1 GTSNPN and CDR2 SVGIG (reference sequence). CDR3 length equals 14 residues. Trimming took 6 bases from V and 6 from J, leaving 17 bases between them. CDR3 loop: CACAPGSIAGELFF. As DNA, the CDR3 is TGTGCCTGTGCCCCGGGGAGTATTGCCGGGGAGCTGTTTTTT.